This T cell receptor (beta chain) was recorded in a study of radiation and T cells in renal cell carcinoma. Stated time point: blood 4 weeks post-SBRT, at nephrectomy. The treatment is: 15 Gy SBRT to primary tumor, nephrectomy 4 weeks later. The patient's renal cell carcinoma had clear cell pathology. The protocol was immunoSEQ multiplex PCR, while the TCRdb copy is restricted to in-frame clones and leaves out a portion. Seen here are roughly 58,000 clones, around three quarters observed once, and the top ten hold 6% to 7%. The CDR3 has 14 amino acids. The germline V and J ends were trimmed by 0 bases and 9 bases, with 14 bases remaining between them. CDR1 MNHNY and CDR2 SVGAGI come from the germline V gene (reference sequence).

The sequence was obtained from a man aged 55-75 years with renal cell carcinoma. The rearrangement uses TRBV6-6 and TRBJ2-5; maybe TRBD2 (7 bases). Sample: blood, taken from a patient whose treatment included radiotherapy and nephrectomy. CDR3 residues: CASSYSKGGVAQYF. Here the CDR3 DNA reads TGTGCCAGCAGTTACTCGAAGGGGGGGGTGGCCCAGTACTTC.